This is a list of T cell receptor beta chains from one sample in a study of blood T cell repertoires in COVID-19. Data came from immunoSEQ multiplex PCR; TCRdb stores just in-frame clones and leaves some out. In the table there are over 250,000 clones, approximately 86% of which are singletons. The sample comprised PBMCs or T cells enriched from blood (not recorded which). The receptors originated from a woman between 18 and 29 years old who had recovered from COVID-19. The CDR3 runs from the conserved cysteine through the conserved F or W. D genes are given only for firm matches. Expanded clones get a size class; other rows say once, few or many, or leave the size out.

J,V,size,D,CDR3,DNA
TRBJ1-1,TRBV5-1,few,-,CASSLNQNTEAFF,TGCGCCAGCAGCTTGAATCAGAACACTGAAGCTTTCTTT
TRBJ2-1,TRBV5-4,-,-,CASNRGVLAGEARNEQFF,TGTGCCAGCAACAGGGGGGTTCTCGCGGGAGAGGCCCGCAATGAGCAGTTCTTC
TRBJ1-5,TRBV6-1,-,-,CASSEDRGFSSNQPQHF,TGTGCCAGCAGTGAAGATCGCGGATTTTCTAGCAATCAGCCCCAGCATTTT
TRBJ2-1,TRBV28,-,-,CASSQLGRAGNEQFF,TGTGCCAGCAGTCAGTTGGGCAGGGCCGGGAATGAGCAGTTCTTC
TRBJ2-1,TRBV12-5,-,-,CASGLGSASREQFF,TGTGCTAGTGGTCTTGGGAGCGCCTCCCGTGAGCAGTTCTTC
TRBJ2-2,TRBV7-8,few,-,CASSLVLLTGELFF,TGTGCCAGCAGCTTAGTTCTCCTCACCGGGGAGCTGTTTTTT
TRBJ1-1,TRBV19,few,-,CASSIARDTEAFF,TGTGCCAGTAGTATAGCCAGGGACACTGAAGCTTTCTTT
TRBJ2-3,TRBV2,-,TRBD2,CASSSGGASDTQYF,TGTGCCAGCTCGAGCGGGGGGGCCTCAGATACGCAGTATTTT
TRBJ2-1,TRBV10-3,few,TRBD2,CAISPLAGGYNEQFF,TGTGCCATCAGTCCACTAGCGGGGGGCTACAATGAGCAGTTCTTC
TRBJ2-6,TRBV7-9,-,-,CASGGAKGGVFGANVLTF,TGTGCCAGCGGAGGGGCGAAGGGAGGAGTTTTTGGGGCCAACGTCCTGACTTTC
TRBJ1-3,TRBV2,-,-,CASTVLSGNTIYF,TGTGCCAGCACAGTTCTCTCTGGAAACACCATATATTTT
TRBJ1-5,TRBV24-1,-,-,CATRSNSGTKVQPQHF,TGTGCCACCAGATCGAACTCCGGGACTAAGGTACAGCCCCAGCATTTT
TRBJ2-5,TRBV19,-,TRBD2,CASKKWGTSAETQYF,TGTGCCAGTAAAAAATGGGGGACTAGCGCAGAGACCCAGTACTTC